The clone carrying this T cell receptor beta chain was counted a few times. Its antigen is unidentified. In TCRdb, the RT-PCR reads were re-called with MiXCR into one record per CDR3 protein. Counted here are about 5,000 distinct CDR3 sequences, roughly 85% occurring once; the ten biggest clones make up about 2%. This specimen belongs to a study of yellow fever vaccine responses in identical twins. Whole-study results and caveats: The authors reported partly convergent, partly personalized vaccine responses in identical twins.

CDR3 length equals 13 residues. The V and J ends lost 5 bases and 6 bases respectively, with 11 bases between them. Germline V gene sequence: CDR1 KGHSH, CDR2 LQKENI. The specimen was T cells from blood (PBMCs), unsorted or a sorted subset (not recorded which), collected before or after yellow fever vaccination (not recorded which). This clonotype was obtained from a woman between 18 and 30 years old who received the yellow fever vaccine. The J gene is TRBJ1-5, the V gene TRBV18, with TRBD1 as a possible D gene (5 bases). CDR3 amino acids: CASSAGAAQPQHF. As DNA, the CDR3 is TGTGCCAGCTCAGCTGGGGCGGCTCAGCCCCAGCATTTT.